Listed here is a single TCR beta chain. It is unclear where the CDR3 begins or ends on the DNA, so no DNA is shown, and the CDR3 is as TCRdb lists it. The CDR3 has 19 amino acids, counting both end residues. Germline V gene lookup returns CDR1 SGHRS and CDR2 YFSETQ. The cDNA came from 5'RACE, which used 10-nucleotide random UMIs. TCRdb used MiXCR to reprocess the 5' RACE reads, holding one entry per CDR3 protein. The sample lists 40,000 to 50,000 distinct CDR3 sequences; 2% to 3% were seen once. This sample is part of a study of neurological immune-mediated disorders. The genes are TRBV5-1 and TRBJ2-1; whether TRBD1, the table's D call, matches the DNA was not checked. The sample was PBMCs. The clonotype comes from a man aged 30 to 39 with multiple sclerosis. This CDR3 is CASSFYICRTGGSVLGQFF.